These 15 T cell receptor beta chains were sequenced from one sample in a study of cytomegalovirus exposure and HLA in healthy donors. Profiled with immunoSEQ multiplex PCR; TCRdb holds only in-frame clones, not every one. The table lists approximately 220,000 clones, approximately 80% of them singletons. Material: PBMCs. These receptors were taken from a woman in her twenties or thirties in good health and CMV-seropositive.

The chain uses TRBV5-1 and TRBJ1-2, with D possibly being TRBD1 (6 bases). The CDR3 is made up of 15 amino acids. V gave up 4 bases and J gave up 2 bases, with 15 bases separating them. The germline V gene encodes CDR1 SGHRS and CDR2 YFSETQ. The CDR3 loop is CASSIFLTGNYGYTF. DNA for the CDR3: TGCGCCAGCAGCATCTTCCTGACAGGCAACTATGGCTACACCTTC.

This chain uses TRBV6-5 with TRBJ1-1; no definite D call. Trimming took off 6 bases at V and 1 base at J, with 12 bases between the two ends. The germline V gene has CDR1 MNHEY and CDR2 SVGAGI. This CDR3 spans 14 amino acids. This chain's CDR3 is CASRKLQSNTEAFF. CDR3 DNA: TGTGCCAGCAGAAAGCTTCAATCGAACACTGAAGCTTTCTTT.

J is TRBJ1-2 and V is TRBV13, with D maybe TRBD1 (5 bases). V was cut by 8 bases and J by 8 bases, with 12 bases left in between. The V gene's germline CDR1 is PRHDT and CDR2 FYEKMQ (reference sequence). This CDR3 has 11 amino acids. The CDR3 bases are TGTGCCAGCGGGGCTCTTCGGGGCTACACCTTC. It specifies CASGALRGYTF.

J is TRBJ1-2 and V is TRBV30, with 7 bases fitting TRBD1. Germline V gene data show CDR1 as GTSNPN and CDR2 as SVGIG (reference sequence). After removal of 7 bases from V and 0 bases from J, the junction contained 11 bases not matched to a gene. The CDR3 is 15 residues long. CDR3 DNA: TGTGCCTCACAGGGGCTCCCTCCAGCTAACTATGGCTACACCTTC. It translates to CASQGLPPANYGYTF. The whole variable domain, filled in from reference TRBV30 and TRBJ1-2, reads SQTIHQWPATLVQPVGSPLSLECTVEGTSNPNLYWYRQAAGRGLQLLFYSVGIGQISSEVPQNLSASRPQDRQFILSSKKLLLSDSGFYLCASQGLPPANYGYTFGSGTRLTVV.

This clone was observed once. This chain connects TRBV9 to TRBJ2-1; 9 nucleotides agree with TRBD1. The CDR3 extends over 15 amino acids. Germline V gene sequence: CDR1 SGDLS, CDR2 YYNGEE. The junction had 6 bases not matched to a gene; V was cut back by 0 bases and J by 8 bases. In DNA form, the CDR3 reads TGTGCCAGCAGCGTAGCCGGGACAGGGTTCGATGAGCAGTTCTTC. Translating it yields CASSVAGTGFDEQFF.

The CDR3 DNA sequence: TGCGCCAGCAGCGGGCTGCGGGAGGCTCACGACAATGAGCAGTTCTTC. Its protein product is CASSGLREAHDNEQFF. The V gene is TRBV5-1, the J gene TRBJ2-1, with TRBD2 matching 8 bases. The germline CDR1 and CDR2 sequences are SGHRS and YFSETQ. The junction had 11 bases not matched to a gene; V was cut back by 4 bases and J by 5 bases. This CDR3 region has 16 residues.

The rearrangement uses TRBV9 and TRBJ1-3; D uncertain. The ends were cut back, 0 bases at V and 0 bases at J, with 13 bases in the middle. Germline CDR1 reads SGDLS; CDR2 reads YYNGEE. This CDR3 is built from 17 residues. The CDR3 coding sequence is TGTGCCAGCAGCGTAGATGTATCGCTCCTCTCTGGAAACACCATATATTTT. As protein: CASSVDVSLLSGNTIYF.

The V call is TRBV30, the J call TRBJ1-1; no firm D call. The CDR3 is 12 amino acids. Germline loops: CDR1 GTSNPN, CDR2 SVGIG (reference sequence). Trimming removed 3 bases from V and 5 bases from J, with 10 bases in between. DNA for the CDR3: TGTGCCTGGAGCCGGGGAGGAACTGAAGCTTTCTTT. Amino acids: CAWSRGGTEAFF.

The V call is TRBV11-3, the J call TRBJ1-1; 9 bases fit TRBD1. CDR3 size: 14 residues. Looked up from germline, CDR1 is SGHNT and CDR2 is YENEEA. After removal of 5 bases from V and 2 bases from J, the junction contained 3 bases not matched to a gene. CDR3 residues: CASSMDRGNTEAFF. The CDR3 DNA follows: TGTGCCAGCAGCATGGACAGGGGTAACACTGAAGCTTTCTTT.

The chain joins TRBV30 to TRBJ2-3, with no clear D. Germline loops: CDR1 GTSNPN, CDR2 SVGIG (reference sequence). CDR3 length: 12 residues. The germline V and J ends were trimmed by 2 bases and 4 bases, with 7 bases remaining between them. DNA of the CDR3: TGTGCCTGGAGTTCGGCGGCAGATACGCAGTATTTT. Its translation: CAWSSAADTQYF.

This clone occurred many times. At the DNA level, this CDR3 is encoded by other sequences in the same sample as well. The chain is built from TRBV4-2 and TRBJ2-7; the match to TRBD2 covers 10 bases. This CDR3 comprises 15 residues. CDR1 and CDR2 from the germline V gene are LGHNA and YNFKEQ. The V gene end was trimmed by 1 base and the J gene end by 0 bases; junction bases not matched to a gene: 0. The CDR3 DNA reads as TGTGCCAGCAGCCAAGGACTAGCGGGCTCCTACGAGCAGTACTTC. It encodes CASSQGLAGSYEQYF.

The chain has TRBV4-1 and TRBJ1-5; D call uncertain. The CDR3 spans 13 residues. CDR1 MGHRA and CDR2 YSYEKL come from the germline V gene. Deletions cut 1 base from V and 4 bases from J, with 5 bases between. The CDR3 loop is CASSQGLNQPQHF. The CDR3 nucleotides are TGCGCCAGCAGCCAAGGCCTTAATCAGCCCCAGCATTTT.

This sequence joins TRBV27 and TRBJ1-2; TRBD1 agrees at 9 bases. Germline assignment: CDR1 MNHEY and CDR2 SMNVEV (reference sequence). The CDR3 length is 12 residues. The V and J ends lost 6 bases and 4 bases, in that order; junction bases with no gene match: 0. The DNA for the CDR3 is TGTGCCAGCAGGACAGGGGGCTATGGCTACACCTTC. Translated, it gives CASRTGGYGYTF.

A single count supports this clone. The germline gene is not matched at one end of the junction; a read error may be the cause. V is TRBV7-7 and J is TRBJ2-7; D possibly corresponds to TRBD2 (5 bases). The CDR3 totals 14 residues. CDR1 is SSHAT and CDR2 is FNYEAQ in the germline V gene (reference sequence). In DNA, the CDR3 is TGTGCTAGCAGCTTAAACGGGGTGGAGGACGAGCAGTACTTC. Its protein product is CASSLNGVEDEQYF.

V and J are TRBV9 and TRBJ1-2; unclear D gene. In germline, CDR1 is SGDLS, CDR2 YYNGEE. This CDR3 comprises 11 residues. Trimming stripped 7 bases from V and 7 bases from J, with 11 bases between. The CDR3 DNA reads TGTGCCAGCGGTTCGGGGTTTGGCTACACCTTC. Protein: CASGSGFGYTF.